This is a list of T cell receptor beta chains from one sample in a study of metastatic and nonmetastatic thyroid tumors. TCRdb reprocessed the PCR reads using MiXCR. The repertoire consists of around 12,000 clones, with around 41% occurring once and the leading ten covering about 16%. The sequencing input was tumor tissue. Receptor source: a female donor with papillary thyroid cancer or a benign thyroid nodule (not recorded which). Some clones in this sample may be carry-over from other donors' samples. CDR3s leave out the opening cysteine and the closing phenylalanine or tryptophan. Expanded clones get a size class; other rows say once, few or many, or leave the size out.

abundance,v_gene,CDR3aa
large,TRBV7-3,ASSLDRDKGYT
NA,TRBV27,ASSLKMSEGSDGYT
NA,TRBV30,AWREGNPSYGYT
few,TRBV19,ASTPTGGRNSPLH
few,TRBV27,ASRTGTSPYNEQF
many,TRBV19,ARPARGKTQY
NA,TRBV10-1,ATSGKSSYNEQF
NA,TRBV18,ASSPPVGSNEQY
NA,TRBV12-3/TRBV12-4,ASSLALGGGYGYT
few,TRBV12-3/TRBV12-4,ASSSSGWNQPQH
NA,TRBV6-1,ASSVTSGSTDTQY
few,TRBV19,ASSLVGGGAYEQY
NA,TRBV30,AWSISGTAYEQY
NA,TRBV5-1,ASSLVPSGKRELF
NA,TRBV20-1,SASDRDPSTDTQY
NA,TRBV6-1,ASRALVGQGNYEQY
NA,TRBV15,ATSRDSLGRNSPLH
NA,TRBV12-3/TRBV12-4,ASSIAGESGELF
large,TRBV6-1,ASTGQGATGELF
NA,TRBV6-6,ASSYTGGNTDTQY
NA,TRBV24-1,ATSEAGAVTGELF
NA,TRBV10-2,ASSDQGNDGYT
large,TRBV5-4,ASSPRERTAGELF
large,TRBV12-3/TRBV12-4,ASTRRAGSTDTQY
NA,TRBV6-1,ASKVLNEQY
NA,TRBV9,ASSVGLAGYNEQF
once,TRBV6-9,ASSEDRVKNIQY
few,TRBV6-1,ASRRTATIFEAF
NA,TRBV6-1,ASSKSDRIYT
many,TRBV6-5,ASSYSLTAPYEQY
few,TRBV10-1,ASSRAGAGDTQY
NA,TRBV28,ASSLGQGKNQPQH
few,TRBV28,ASSLGGIHNSPLH
few,TRBV6-5,ASSSLPRDRRDQPQH
few,TRBV12-3/TRBV12-4,ASSRTGGVYEQY
once,TRBV4-2,ASSPRTSGYNEQF
NA,TRBV24-1,ATSDSLAENYNEQF
NA,TRBV5-6,ASSRTAYEQY
once,TRBV5-4,ASCADHFYT
NA,TRBV6-1,ASSERGQEETQY
NA,TRBV28,ASSFWDIRDDTQY
NA,TRBV6-6,ASSYTYRTGLDYGYT
once,TRBV11-2,ASSLGTSGSRSEQF
NA,TRBV6-1,ASSGHGGAIGTQY
NA,TRBV19,ASGLAGQETQY
NA,TRBV2,AAGVSSYEQY
NA,TRBV27,ASSSGWGTDTQY
few,TRBV24-1,ATSLSTGGADTQY
NA,TRBV5-1,ASSPGEGYGYT
NA,TRBV15,ATSREGQGYYGYT
NA,TRBV20-1,SARGQQQSETQY
NA,TRBV7-2,ASSLTSGRQETQY
many,TRBV5-4,ASSAQSGLKKAF
few,TRBV6-1,ASRLREGGEQS
few,TRBV5-1,ASSLQITAGYT
NA,TRBV28,ASSGGSFQVGGYT